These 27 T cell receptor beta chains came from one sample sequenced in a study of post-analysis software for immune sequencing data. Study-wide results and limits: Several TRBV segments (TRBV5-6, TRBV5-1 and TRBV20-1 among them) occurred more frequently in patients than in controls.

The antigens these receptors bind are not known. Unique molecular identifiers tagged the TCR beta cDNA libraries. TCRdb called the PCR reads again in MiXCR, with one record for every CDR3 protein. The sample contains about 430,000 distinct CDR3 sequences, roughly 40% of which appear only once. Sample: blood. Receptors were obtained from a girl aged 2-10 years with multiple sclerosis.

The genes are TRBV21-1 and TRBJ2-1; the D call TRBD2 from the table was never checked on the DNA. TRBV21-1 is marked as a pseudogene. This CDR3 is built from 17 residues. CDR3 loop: CASSKPGTSGSEFEQFF. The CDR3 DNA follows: TGTGCCAGCAGCAAGCCCGGGACTAGCGGGTCGGAATTTGAGCAGTTCTTC.

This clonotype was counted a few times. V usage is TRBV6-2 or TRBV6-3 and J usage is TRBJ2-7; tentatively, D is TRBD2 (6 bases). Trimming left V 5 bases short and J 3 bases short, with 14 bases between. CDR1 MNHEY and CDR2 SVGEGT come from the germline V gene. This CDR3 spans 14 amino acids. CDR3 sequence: CASSRRDWNYEQYF. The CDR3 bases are TGTGCCAGCAGTCGCCGGGACTGGAACTACGAGCAGTACTTC.

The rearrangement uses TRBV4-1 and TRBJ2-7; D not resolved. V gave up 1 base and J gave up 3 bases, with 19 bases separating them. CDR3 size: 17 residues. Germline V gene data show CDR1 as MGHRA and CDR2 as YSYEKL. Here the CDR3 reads CASSQAIWGRTVYEQYF. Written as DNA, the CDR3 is TGCGCCAGCAGCCAAGCAATTTGGGGTAGGACGGTCTACGAGCAGTACTTC.

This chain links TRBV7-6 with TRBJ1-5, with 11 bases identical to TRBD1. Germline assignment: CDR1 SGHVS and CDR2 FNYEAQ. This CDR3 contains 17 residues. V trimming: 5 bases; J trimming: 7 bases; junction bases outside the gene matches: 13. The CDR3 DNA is TGTGCCAGCAGCCCTAACTCCCGGGACAGGGGGAGGCAGCCCCAGCATTTT. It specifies CASSPNSRDRGRQPQHF.

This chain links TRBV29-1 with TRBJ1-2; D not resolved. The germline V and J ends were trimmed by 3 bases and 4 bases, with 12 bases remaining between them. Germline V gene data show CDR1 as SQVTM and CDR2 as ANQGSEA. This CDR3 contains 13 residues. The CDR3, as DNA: TGCAGCGTTGATGACATCGGATCCTATGGCTACACCTTC. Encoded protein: CSVDDIGSYGYTF.

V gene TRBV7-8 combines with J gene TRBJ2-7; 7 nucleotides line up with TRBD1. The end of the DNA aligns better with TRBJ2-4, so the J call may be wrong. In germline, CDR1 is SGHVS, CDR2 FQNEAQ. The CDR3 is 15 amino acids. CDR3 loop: CASSSDRTGKNIQYF. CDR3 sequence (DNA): TGTGCCAGCAGCTCAGATCGGACAGGCAAAAACATTCAGTACTTC.

The CDR3 region is CASSPAWGQHYNEQFF. CDR3 nucleotides: TGTGCCAGCAGTCCCGCTTGGGGACAGCACTACAATGAGCAGTTCTTC. The chain recombines TRBV28 with TRBJ2-1, with 7 positions matching TRBD1. Trimming at V came to 5 bases and at J to 3 bases, leaving 10 bases not matched to a gene. The V gene's germline CDR1 is MDHEN and CDR2 SYDVKM. This CDR3 is 16 amino acids long.

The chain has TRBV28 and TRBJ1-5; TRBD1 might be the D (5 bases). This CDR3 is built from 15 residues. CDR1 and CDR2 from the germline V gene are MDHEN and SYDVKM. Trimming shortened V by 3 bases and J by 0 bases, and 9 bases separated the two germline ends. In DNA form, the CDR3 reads TGTGCCAGCAGTTTTCGGGGGAATAGCAATCAGCCCCAGCATTTT. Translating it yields CASSFRGNSNQPQHF. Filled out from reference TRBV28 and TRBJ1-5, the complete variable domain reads DVKVTQSSRYLVKRTGEKVFLECVQDMDHENMFWYRQDPGLGLRLIYFSYDVKMKEKGDIPEGYSVSREKKERFSLILESASTNQTSMYLCASSFRGNSNQPQHFGDGTRLSIL.

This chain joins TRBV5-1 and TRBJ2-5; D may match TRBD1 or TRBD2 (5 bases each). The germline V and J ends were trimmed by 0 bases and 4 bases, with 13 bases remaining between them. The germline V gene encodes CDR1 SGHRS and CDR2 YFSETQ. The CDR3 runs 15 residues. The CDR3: CASSLAGSGIETQYF. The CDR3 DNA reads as TGCGCCAGCAGCTTGGCAGGGTCGGGAATAGAGACCCAGTACTTC. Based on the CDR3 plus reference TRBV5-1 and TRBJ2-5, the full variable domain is KAGVTQTPRYLIKTRGQQVTLSCSPISGHRSVSWYQQTPGQGLQFLFEYFSETQRNKGNFPGRFSGRQFSNSRSEMNVSTLELGDSALYLCASSLAGSGIETQYFGPGTRLLVL.

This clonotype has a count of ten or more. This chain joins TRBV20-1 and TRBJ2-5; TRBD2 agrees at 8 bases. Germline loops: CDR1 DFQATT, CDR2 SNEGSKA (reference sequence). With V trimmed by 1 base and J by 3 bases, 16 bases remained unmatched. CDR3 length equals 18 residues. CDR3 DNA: TGCAGTGCTAGAGCATCCACTAGCGGCTCGCTAACTAAAGAGACCCAGTACTTC. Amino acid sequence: CSARASTSGSLTKETQYF.

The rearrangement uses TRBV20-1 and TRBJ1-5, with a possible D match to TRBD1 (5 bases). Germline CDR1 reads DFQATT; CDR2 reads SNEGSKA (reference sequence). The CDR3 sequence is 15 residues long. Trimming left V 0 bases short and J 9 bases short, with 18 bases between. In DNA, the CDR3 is TGCAGTGCTAGAGATGGTTGGCAGGGAGTGGTGCCCCAGCATTTT. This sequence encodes CSARDGWQGVVPQHF.

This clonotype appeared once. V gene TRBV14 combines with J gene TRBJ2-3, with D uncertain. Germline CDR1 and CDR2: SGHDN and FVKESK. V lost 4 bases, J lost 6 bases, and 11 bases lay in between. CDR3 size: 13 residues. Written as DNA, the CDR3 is TGTGCCAGCAGCCGGGATGGTGTCGATACGCAGTATTTT. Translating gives CASSRDGVDTQYF.

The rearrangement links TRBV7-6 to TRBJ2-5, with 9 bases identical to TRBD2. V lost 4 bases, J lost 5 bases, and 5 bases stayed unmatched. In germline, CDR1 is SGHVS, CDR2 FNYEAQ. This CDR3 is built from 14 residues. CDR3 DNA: TGTGCCAGCAGCTCGAGGACTAGCGACGAGACCCAGTACTTC. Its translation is CASSSRTSDETQYF.

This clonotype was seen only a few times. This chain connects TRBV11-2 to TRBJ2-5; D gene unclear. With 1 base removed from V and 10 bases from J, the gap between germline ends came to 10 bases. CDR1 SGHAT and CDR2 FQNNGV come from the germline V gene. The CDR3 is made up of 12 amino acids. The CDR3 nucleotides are TGTGCCAGCAGCTTAGTTGGGTGGGTCCAGTACTTC. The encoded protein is CASSLVGWVQYF.

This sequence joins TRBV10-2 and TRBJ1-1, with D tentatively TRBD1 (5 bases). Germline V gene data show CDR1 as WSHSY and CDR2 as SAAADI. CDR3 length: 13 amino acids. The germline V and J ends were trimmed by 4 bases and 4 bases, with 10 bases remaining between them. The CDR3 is CASSVPGTTEAFF. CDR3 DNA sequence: TGCGCCAGCAGTGTTCCCGGGACCACTGAAGCTTTCTTT.

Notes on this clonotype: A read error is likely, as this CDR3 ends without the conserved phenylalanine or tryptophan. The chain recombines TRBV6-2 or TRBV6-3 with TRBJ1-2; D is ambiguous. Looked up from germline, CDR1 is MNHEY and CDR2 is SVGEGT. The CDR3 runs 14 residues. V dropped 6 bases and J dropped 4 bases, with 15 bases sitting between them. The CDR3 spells CASSPGGSVYGYTL. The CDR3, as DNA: TGTGCCAGCAGCCCAGGAGGGTCCGTCTATGGCTACACCCTC.

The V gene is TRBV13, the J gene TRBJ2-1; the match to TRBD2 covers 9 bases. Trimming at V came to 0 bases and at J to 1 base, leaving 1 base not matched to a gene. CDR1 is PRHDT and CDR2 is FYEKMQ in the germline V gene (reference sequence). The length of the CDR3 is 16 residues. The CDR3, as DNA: TGTGCCAGCAGCTTAGGTAGCGGGGGATCCTACAATGAGCAGTTCTTC. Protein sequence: CASSLGSGGSYNEQFF. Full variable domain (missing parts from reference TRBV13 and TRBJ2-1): AAGVIQSPRHLIKEKRETATLKCYPIPRHDTVYWYQQGPGQDPQFLISFYEKMQSDKGSIPDRFSAQQFSDYHSELNMSSLELGDSALYFCASSLGSGGSYNEQFFGPGTRLTVL.

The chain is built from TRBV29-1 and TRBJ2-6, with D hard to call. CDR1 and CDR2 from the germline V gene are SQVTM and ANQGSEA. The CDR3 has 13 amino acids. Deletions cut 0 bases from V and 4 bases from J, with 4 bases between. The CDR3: CSVEEQGANVLTF. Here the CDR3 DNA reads TGCAGCGTTGAAGAACAGGGGGCCAACGTCCTGACTTTC.

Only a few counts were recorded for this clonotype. The chain's CDR3 is CSGGQGKNEQYF. CDR3 bases: TGCAGCGGCGGACAGGGGAAGAACGAGCAGTACTTC. This chain links TRBV29-1 with TRBJ2-7, with TRBD1 matching over 9 bases. The CDR3 covers 12 residues. Germline CDR1 SQVTM, CDR2 ANQGSEA. V lost 7 bases, J lost 5 bases, and 6 bases stayed unmatched.

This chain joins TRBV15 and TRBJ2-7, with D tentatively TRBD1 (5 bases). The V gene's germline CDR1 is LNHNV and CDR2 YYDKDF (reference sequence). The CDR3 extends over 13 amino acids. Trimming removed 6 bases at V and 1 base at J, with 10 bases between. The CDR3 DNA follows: TGTGCCACCAGTAGGGGCGATTCCTACGAGCAGTACTTC. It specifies CATSRGDSYEQYF.

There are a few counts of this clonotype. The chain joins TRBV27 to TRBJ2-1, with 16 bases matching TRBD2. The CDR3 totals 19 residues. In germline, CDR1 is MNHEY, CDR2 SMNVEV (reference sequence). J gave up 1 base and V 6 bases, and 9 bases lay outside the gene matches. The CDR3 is CASSFLPGLAGGSYNEQFF. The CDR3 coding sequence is TGTGCCAGCAGCTTCCTACCGGGACTAGCGGGAGGGTCCTACAATGAGCAGTTCTTC.

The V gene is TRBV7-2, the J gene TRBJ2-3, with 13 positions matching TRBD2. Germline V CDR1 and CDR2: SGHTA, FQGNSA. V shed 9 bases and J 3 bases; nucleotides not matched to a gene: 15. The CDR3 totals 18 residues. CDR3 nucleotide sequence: TGTGCCAGTATGCCGGGACTAGCGGGACCAGGGGGGACAGATACGCAGTATTTT. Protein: CASMPGLAGPGGTDTQYF.

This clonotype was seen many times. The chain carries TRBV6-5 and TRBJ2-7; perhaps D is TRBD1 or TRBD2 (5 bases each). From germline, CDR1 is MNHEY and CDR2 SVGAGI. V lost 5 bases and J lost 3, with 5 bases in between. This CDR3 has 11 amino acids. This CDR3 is CASSGGYEQYF. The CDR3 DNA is TGTGCCAGCAGTGGGGGCTACGAGCAGTACTTC.

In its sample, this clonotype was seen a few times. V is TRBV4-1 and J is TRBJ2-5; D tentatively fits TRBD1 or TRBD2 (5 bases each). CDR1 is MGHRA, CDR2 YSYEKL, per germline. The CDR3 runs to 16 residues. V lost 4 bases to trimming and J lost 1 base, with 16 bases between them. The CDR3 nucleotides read TGCGCCAGCAGCCCAAGCCCGCAGGGACCCCAAGAGACCCAGTACTTC. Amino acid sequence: CASSPSPQGPQETQYF.

CDR3 sequence (DNA): TGTGCCAGCAGTGAATGGACTAGCGGGAACTACAATGAGCAGTTCTTC. This encodes CASSEWTSGNYNEQFF. V usage is TRBV2 and J usage is TRBJ2-1; TRBD2 aligns across 12 bases. V lost 2 bases and J lost 3; bases outside the gene matches: 2. From germline, CDR1 is SNHLY and CDR2 FYNNEI. The CDR3 sequence is 16 residues long.

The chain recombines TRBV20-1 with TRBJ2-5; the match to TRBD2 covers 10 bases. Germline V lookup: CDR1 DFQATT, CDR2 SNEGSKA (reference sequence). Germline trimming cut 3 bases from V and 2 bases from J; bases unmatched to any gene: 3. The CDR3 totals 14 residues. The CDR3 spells CSASTSGIQETQYF. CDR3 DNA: TGCAGTGCTAGTACTAGCGGGATTCAAGAGACCCAGTACTTC.

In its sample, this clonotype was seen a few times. CDR3 nucleotides: TGCAGTGCTAGGGAAGCGGGGGCGCGCACCGGGGAGCTGTTTTTT. Protein product: CSAREAGARTGELFF. The chain recombines TRBV20-1 with TRBJ2-2, with TRBD2 identical over 8 bases. With 3 bases clipped from V and 4 bases from J, the junction kept 7 bases outside the gene matches. CDR1 and CDR2 from the germline V gene are DFQATT and SNEGSKA (reference sequence). This CDR3 has 15 residues.